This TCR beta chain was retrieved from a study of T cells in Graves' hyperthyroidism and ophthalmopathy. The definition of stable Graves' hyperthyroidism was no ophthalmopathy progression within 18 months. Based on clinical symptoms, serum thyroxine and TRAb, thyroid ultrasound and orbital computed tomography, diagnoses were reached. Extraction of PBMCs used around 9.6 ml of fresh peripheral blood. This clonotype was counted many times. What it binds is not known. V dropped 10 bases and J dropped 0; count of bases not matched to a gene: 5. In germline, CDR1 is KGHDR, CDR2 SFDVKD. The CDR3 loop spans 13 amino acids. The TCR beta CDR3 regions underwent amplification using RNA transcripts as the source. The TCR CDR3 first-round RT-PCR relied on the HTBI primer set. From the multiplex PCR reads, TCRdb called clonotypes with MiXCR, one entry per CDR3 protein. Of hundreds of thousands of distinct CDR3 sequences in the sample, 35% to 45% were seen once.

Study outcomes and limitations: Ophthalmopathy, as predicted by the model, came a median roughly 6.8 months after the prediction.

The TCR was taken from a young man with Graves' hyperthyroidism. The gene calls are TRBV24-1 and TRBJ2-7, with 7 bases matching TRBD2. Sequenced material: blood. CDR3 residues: CATQRGDSYEQYF. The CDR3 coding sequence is TGTGCCACTCAACGGGGGGACTCCTACGAGCAGTACTTC.